This T cell receptor beta chain derives from a study of cytomegalovirus exposure and HLA in healthy donors. In the study overall: When just under 400 donors were genotyped, just over 80% of them were found to fall in the Caucasian-associated ancestry cluster. Broader study findings: Across donors, presence/absence analyses took sequencing depth to be roughly uniform. Later work associated 17,000 or so TCR beta sequences with HLA alleles at 0.05 false discovery rate. Serostatus for CMV was the only available immune exposure information.

Note on this clone: Its target is not known.

The V end lost 7 bases, the J end lost 1 base, and 9 bases lay between the germline ends. The V gene's germline CDR1 is MNHEY and CDR2 SMNVEV (reference sequence). This CDR3 has 13 amino acids. The PCR had 60 Vbeta and 13 Jbeta primers. Only in-frame clones appear in the TCRdb table, and some are missing; sequencing was by immunoSEQ multiplex PCR. The sample lists under 200,000 clones, about 84% occurring once. This rearrangement joins TRBV27 to TRBJ2-3; no reliable D call. The TCR sequence derives from a woman in her 30s in good health and CMV-seropositive. The sequenced sample consisted of PBMCs. Written as DNA, the CDR3 is TGTGCCAGCACGAGGCGCGGCACAGATACGCAGTATTTT. It yields the protein CASTRRGTDTQYF.